Below are 2 T cell receptor beta chains sequenced from a single sample in a study of T cell responses to AZD1222 COVID-19 vaccine. The protocol was immunoSEQ multiplex PCR, while the TCRdb copy is restricted to in-frame clones and leaves out a portion. The sample carries 150,000 to 180,000 clones, 88% recorded once. Source: peripheral blood, taken on day 0 of AZD1222 vaccination. All receptors derive from an adult in good health.

This clone has a single count. V and J are TRBV15 and TRBJ2-3; TRBD2 aligns across 7 bases. This CDR3 is 17 amino acids long. V gave up 0 bases and J gave up 1 base; unmatched junction bases: 7. Germline values: CDR1 LNHNV, CDR2 YYDKDF (reference sequence). CDR3 DNA: TGTGCCACCAGCAGAGATCGGATGGGGGGGGGCACAGATACGCAGTATTTT. Translating it yields CATSRDRMGGGTDTQYF. The full variable domain, its missing parts supplied by reference TRBV15 and TRBJ2-3, is DAMVIQNPRYQVTQFGKPVTLSCSQTLNHNVMYWYQQKSSQAPKLLFHYYDKDFNNEADTPDNFQSRRPNTSFCFLDIRSPGLGDTAMYLCATSRDRMGGGTDTQYFGPGTRLTVL.

This chain connects TRBV5-4 to TRBJ2-5; D may be TRBD1 or TRBD2 (5 bases each). Trimming cost V 2 bases and J 3 bases, with 14 bases left between them. This CDR3 has 15 amino acids. The V gene's germline CDR1 is SGHNT and CDR2 YYREEE (reference sequence). The chain's CDR3 is CASSFRDQSKETQYF. In DNA, the CDR3 is TGTGCCAGCAGCTTTCGGGACCAGTCGAAAGAGACCCAGTACTTC.